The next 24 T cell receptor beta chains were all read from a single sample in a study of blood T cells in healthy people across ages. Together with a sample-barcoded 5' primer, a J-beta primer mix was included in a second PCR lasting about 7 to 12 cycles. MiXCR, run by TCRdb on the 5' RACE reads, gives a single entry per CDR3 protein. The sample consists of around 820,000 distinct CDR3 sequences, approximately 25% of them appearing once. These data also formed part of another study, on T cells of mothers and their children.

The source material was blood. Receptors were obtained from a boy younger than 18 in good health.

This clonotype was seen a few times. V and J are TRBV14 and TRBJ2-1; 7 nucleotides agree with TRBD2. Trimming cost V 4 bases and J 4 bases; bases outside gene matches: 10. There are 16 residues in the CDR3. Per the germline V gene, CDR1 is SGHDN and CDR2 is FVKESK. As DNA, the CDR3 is TGTGCCAGCAGCCGGCAAGCGGGGACGCGGTACAATGAGCAGTTCTTC. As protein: CASSRQAGTRYNEQFF.

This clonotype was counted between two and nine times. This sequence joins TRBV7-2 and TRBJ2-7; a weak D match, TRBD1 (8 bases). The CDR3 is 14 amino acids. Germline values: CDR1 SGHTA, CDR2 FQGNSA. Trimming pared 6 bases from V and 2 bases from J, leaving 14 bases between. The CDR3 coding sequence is TGTGCCAGCAGTCACAGGGGGGGGGCCTACGAGCAGTACTTC. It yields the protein CASSHRGGAYEQYF.

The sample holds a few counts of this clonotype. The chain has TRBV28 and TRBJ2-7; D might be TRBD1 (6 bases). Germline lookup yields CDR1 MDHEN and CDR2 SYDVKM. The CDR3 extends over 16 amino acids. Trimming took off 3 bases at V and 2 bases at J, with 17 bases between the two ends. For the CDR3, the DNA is TGTGCCAGCAGTTTTTCCGGGACATTGGATACCTACGAGCAGTACTTC. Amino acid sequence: CASSFSGTLDTYEQYF.

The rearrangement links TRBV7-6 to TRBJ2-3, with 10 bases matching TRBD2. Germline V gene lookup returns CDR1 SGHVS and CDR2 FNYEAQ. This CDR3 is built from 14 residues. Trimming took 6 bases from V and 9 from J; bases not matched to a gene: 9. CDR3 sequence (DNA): TGTGCCAGCAGTTCGACTAGCGGGTATCGAACGCAGTATTTT. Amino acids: CASSSTSGYRTQYF.

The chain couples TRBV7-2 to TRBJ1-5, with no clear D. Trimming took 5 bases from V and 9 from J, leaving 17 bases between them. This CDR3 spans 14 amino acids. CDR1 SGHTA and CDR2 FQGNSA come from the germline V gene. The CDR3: CASSVAAGFGPQHF. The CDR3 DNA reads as TGTGCCAGCAGCGTGGCTGCGGGGTTCGGGCCCCAGCATTTT.

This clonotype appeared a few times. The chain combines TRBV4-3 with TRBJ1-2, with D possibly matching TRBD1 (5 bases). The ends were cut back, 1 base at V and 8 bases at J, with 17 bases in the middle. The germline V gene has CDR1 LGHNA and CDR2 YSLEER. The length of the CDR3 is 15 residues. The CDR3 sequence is CASSQGLPETEGYTF. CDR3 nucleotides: TGCGCCAGCAGCCAAGGCCTCCCCGAGACAGAGGGCTACACCTTC.

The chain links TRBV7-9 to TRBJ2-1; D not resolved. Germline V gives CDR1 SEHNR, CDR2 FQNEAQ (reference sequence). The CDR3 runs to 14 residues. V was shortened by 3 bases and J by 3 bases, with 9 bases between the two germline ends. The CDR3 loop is CASSFWSDYNEQFF. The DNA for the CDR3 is TGTGCCAGCAGCTTCTGGTCAGACTACAATGAGCAGTTCTTC.

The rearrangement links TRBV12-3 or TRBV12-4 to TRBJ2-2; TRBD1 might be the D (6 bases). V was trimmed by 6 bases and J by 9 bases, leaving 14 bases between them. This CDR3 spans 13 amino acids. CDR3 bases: TGTGCCAGCAGAACCTTCCGGGACAGGGAGCTGTTTTTT. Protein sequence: CASRTFRDRELFF.

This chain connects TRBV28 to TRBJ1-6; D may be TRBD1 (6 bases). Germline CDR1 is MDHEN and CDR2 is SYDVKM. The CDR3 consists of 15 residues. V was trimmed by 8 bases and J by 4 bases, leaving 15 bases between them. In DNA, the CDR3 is TGTGCCAGCGGCGCCTCGGGACATTATAATTCACCCCTCCACTTT. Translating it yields CASGASGHYNSPLHF.

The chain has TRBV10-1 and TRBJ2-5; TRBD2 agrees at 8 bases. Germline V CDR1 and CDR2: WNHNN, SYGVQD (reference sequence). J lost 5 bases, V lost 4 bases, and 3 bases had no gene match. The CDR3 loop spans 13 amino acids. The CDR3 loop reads CASSGLARETQYF. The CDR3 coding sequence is TGCGCCAGCAGTGGACTAGCGAGGGAGACCCAGTACTTC.

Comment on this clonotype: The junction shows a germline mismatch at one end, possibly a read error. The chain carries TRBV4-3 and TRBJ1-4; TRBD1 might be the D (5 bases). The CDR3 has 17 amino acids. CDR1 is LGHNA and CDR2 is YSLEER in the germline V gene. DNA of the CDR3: TGCGCCAGCGGCCAAGACCTCGGGGGTACAACTAATGAAAAACTGTTTTTT. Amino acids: CASGQDLGGTTNEKLFF.

CDR3 amino acids: CASSLLDRESSPLHF. The CDR3 nucleotides read TGTGCCAGCAGTTTACTTGACAGGGAAAGTTCACCCCTCCACTTT. This chain links TRBV28 with TRBJ1-6; 7 bases fit TRBD1. The V gene end was trimmed by 2 bases and the J gene end by 9 bases; junction bases not matched to a gene: 7. The CDR3 has 15 amino acids. The germline gives CDR1 MDHEN, CDR2 SYDVKM.

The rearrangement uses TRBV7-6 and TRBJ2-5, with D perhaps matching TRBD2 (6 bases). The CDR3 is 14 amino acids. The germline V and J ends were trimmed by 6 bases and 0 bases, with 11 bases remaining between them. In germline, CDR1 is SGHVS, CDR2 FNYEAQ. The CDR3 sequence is CASRPWEDQETQYF. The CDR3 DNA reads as TGTGCCAGCAGGCCCTGGGAGGACCAAGAGACCCAGTACTTC. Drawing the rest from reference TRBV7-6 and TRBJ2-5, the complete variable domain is GAGVSQSPRYKVTKRGQDVALRCDPISGHVSLYWYRQALGQGPEFLTYFNYEAQQDKSGLPNDRFSAERPEGSISTLTIQRTEQRDSAMYRCASRPWEDQETQYFGPGTRLLVL.

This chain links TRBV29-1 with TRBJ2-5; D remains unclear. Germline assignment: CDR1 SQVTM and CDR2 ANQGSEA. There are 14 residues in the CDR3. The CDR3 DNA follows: TGCAGTGACGCCAGAAGCCTGAGGCGAGAGACCCAGTACTTC. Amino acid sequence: CSDARSLRRETQYF.

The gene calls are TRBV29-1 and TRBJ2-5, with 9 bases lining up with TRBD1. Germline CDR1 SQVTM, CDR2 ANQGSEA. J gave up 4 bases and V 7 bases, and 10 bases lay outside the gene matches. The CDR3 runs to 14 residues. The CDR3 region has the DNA TGCAGCGGGAGAGACAGGGGGTTAAGAGAGACCCAGTACTTC. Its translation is CSGRDRGLRETQYF. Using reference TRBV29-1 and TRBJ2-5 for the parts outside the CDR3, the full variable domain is SAVISQKPSRDICQRGTSLTIQCQVDSQVTMMFWYRQQPGQSLTLIATANQGSEATYESGFVIDKFPISRPNLTFSTLTVSNMSPEDSSIYLCSGRDRGLRETQYFGPGTRLLVL.

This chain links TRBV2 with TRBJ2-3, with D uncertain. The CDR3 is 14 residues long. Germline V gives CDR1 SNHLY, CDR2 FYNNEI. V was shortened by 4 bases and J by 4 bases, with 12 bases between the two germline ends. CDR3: CASSGGFGPDTQYF. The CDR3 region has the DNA TGTGCCAGCAGTGGGGGTTTTGGTCCAGATACGCAGTATTTT. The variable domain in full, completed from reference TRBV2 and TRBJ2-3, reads EPEVTQTPSHQVTQMGQEVILRCVPISNHLYFYWYRQILGQKVEFLVSFYNNEISEKSEIFDDQFSVERPDGSNFTLKIRSTKLEDSAMYFCASSGGFGPDTQYFGPGTRLTVL.

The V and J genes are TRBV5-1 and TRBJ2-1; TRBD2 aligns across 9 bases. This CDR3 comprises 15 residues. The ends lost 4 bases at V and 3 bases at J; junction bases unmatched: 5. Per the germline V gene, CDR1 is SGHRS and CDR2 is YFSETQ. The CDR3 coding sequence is TGCGCCAGCAGCAGGGGACTAGCCCACTACAATGAGCAGTTCTTC. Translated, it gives CASSRGLAHYNEQFF. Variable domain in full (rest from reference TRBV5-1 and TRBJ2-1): KAGVTQTPRYLIKTRGQQVTLSCSPISGHRSVSWYQQTPGQGLQFLFEYFSETQRNKGNFPGRFSGRQFSNSRSEMNVSTLELGDSALYLCASSRGLAHYNEQFFGPGTRLTVL.

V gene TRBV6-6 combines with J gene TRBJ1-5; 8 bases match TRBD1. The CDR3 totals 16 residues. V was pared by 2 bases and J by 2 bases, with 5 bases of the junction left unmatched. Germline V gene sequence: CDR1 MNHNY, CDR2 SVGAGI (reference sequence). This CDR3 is CASSYGQGRGNQPQHF. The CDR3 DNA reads TGTGCCAGCAGTTACGGACAGGGACGTGGCAATCAGCCCCAGCATTTT.

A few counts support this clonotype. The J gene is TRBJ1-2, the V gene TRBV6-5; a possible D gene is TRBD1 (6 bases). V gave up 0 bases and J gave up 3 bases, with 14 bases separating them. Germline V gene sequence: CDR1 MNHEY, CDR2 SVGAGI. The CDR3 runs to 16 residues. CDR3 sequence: CASSYSGGRIYYGYTF. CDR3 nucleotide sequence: TGTGCCAGCAGTTACTCAGGGGGGCGCATATACTATGGCTACACCTTC.

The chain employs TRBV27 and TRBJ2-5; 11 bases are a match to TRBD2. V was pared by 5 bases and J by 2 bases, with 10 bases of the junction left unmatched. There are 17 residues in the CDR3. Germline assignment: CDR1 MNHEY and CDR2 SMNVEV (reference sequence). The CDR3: CASSRSQLAGVQETQYF. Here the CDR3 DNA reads TGTGCCAGCAGTCGCTCCCAACTAGCGGGGGTACAAGAGACCCAGTACTTC.

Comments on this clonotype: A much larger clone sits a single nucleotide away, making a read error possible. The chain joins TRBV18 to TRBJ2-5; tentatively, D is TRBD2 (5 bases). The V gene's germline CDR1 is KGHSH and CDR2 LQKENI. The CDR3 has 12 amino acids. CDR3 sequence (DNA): TGTGCCAGCTCACGGGTCGGGGAGATCCAGTACTTC. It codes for CASSRVGEIQYF.

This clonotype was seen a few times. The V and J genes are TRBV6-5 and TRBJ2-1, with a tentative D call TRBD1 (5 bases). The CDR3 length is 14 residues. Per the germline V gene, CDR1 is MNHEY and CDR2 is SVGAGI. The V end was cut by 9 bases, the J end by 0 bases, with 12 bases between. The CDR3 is CASPGPYSYNEQFF. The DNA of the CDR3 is TGTGCCAGTCCAGGGCCCTACTCCTACAATGAGCAGTTCTTC.

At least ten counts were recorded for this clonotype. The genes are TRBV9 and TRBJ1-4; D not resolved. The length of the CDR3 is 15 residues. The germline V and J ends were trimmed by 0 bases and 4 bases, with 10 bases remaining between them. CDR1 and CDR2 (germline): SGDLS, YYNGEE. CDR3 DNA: TGTGCCAGCAGCGTAGGCGGGGTCGGTAATGAAAAACTGTTTTTT. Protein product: CASSVGGVGNEKLFF.

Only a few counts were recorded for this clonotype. In nucleotides, the CDR3 is TGCAGTGCTAGAGATCGTTACAGGTCGTCCGAGCAGTACTTC. The encoded protein is CSARDRYRSSEQYF. This sequence joins TRBV20-1 and TRBJ2-5; weak D call: TRBD1 (5 bases). The J call may not be correct, given that the DNA end is closer to TRBJ2-7. CDR1 and CDR2 (germline): DFQATT, SNEGSKA (reference sequence). CDR3 length: 14 residues.